This TCR beta chain is from a study of blood T cell repertoires in COVID-19. For the study at large: COVID-19 samples, acute and convalescent, were from the United States, Italy and Spain. PBMCs, B-cell-depleted T cells, or T cells provided the cDNA or gDNA that made up the material.

CDR1 is LNHNV and CDR2 is YYDKDF in the germline V gene (reference sequence). V gave up 0 bases and J gave up 2 bases; unmatched junction bases: 0. The CDR3 runs 14 residues. Here immunoSEQ multiplex PCR was the method, and the copy in TCRdb shows in-frame clones only, minus some. The data hold approximately 290,000 clones, with 85% to 90% observed a single time. This clone was recorded once. Other DNA sequences within the sample encode an identical CDR3. The chain has TRBV15 and TRBJ2-7; 8 bases are shared with TRBD1. Material: PBMCs or T cells enriched from blood (not recorded which). The TCR comes from a woman younger than 35 with acute COVID-19. The CDR3 loop is CATSRDRGPYEQYF. The DNA of the CDR3 is TGTGCCACCAGCAGAGACAGGGGGCCCTACGAGCAGTACTTC. The whole variable domain, filled in from reference TRBV15 and TRBJ2-7, reads DAMVIQNPRYQVTQFGKPVTLSCSQTLNHNVMYWYQQKSSQAPKLLFHYYDKDFNNEADTPDNFQSRRPNTSFCFLDIRSPGLGDTAMYLCATSRDRGPYEQYFGPGTRLTVT.